The rows below give T cell receptor beta chains drawn from one sample of a study of T cell responses to AZD1222 COVID-19 vaccine. This table comes from immunoSEQ multiplex PCR, and its TCRdb copy is limited to in-frame clones, with some not included. Found here are over 95,000 clones, more than 90% of them singletons; the top ten hold 10% to 15%. The specimen was peripheral blood, collected on day 0 of AZD1222 vaccination. The receptors derive from an adult in good health. Each CDR3 is given with its conserved first and last residue. The order of the fields is clone size, J gene, D gene, V gene, CDR3 DNA, CDR3 protein. The D gene is left open where the match is weak. Rows may omit the clone size; those that give it use once, few, many or a size class.

clone_size: NA; j_call: TRBJ1-1; d_call: TRBD1; v_call: TRBV7-2; cdr3_nt: TGTGCCAGCAGCTCACAGGGGGGAAGTAGCACTGAAGCTTTCTTT; cdr3_aa: CASSSQGGSSTEAFF
clone_size: once; j_call: TRBJ1-2; d_call: NA; v_call: TRBV27; cdr3_nt: TGTGCCAGCAGACCCCGGGGGGGACCCATAGCTAACTATGGCTACACCTTC; cdr3_aa: CASRPRGGPIANYGYTF
clone_size: NA; j_call: TRBJ2-7; d_call: TRBD2; v_call: TRBV5-1; cdr3_nt: TGCGCCAGCAGCTTGGACACTAGCGGAACCTACGAGCAGTACTTC; cdr3_aa: CASSLDTSGTYEQYF
clone_size: NA; j_call: TRBJ2-7; d_call: NA; v_call: TRBV2; cdr3_nt: TGTGCCAGCAGGGGGAGACGGGAGACGCTCTCCTACGAGCAGTACTTC; cdr3_aa: CASRGRRETLSYEQYF
clone_size: once; j_call: TRBJ1-6; d_call: NA; v_call: TRBV3-1/TRBV3-2; cdr3_nt: TGTGCCAGCACGGACAGCCATTCACCCCTCCACTTT; cdr3_aa: CASTDSHSPLHF
clone_size: many; j_call: TRBJ1-6; d_call: NA; v_call: TRBV30; cdr3_nt: TGTGCCTGGAATCCAGGCCCTTCACCCCTCCACTTT; cdr3_aa: CAWNPGPSPLHF
clone_size: NA; j_call: TRBJ1-5; d_call: TRBD1; v_call: TRBV4-1; cdr3_nt: TGCGCCAGCAGCAGACAGGGTCGAAATCAGCCCCAGCATTTT; cdr3_aa: CASSRQGRNQPQHF
clone_size: NA; j_call: TRBJ2-1; d_call: NA; v_call: TRBV2; cdr3_nt: TGTGCCAGCAGTAATATAAACCAAGGACTTTCAAAGCAGTTCTTC; cdr3_aa: CASSNINQGLSKQFF
clone_size: NA; j_call: TRBJ2-1; d_call: TRBD1; v_call: TRBV24-1; cdr3_nt: TGTGCCACCAGTGACCGTTCCCACAGGGGGAATGAGCAGTTCTTC; cdr3_aa: CATSDRSHRGNEQFF
clone_size: NA; j_call: TRBJ1-2; d_call: NA; v_call: TRBV6-5; cdr3_nt: TGTGCCAGCAGTCCACAGGGAGCGGACTATGGCTACACCTTC; cdr3_aa: CASSPQGADYGYTF
clone_size: NA; j_call: TRBJ1-3; d_call: NA; v_call: TRBV27; cdr3_nt: TGTGCCAGCAGTCCCCGGGAGGGGAGCTCTGGAAACACCATATATTTT; cdr3_aa: CASSPREGSSGNTIYF
clone_size: NA; j_call: TRBJ1-2; d_call: TRBD1; v_call: TRBV5-1; cdr3_nt: TGCGCCAGCAGCCAACAGGGGGGCAACTATGGCTACACCTTC; cdr3_aa: CASSQQGGNYGYTF
clone_size: once; j_call: TRBJ1-2; d_call: TRBD1; v_call: TRBV28; cdr3_nt: TGTGCCAGCAGTTCACAGGGGGCACTTGGCTACACCTTC; cdr3_aa: CASSSQGALGYTF